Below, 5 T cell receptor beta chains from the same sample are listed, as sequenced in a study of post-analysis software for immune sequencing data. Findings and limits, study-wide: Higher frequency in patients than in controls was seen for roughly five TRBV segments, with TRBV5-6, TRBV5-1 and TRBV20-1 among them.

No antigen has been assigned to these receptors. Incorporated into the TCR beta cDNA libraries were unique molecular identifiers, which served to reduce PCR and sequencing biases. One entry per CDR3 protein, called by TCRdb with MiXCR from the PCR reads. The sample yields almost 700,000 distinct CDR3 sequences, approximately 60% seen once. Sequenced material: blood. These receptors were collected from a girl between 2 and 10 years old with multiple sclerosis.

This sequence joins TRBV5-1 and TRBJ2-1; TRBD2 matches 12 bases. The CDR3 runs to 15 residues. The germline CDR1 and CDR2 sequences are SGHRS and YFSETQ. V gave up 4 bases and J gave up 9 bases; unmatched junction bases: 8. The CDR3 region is CASSRLAGEVSEQFF. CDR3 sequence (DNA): TGCGCCAGCAGCAGACTAGCGGGAGAGGTTAGTGAGCAGTTCTTC.

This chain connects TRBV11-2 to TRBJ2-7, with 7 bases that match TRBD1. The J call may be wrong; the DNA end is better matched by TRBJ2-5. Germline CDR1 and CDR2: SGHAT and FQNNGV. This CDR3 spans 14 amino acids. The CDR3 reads CASSFTGVGETQYF. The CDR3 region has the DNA TGTGCCAGCAGCTTCACAGGGGTCGGTGAGACCCAGTACTTC.

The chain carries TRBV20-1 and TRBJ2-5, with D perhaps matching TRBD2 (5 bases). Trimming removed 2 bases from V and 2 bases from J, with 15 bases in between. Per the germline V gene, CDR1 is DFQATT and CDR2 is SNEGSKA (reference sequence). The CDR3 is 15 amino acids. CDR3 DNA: TGCAGTGCTAGACACCCGAGAGGGAATCAAGAGACCCAGTACTTC. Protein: CSARHPRGNQETQYF.

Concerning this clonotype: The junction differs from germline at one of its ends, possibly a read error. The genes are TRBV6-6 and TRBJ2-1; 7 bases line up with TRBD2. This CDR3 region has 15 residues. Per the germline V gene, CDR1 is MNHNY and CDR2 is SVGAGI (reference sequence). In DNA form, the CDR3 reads TGTGGCAGCAGTCGGGAGGCATCTGCCCCCAATGAGCAGTTCTTC. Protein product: CGSSREASAPNEQFF.

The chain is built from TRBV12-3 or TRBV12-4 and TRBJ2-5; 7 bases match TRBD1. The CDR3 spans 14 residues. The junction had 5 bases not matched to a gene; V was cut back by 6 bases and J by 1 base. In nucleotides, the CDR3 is TGTGCCAGCAGGCGCGACAGGGTCCAAGAGACCCAGTACTTC. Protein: CASRRDRVQETQYF.